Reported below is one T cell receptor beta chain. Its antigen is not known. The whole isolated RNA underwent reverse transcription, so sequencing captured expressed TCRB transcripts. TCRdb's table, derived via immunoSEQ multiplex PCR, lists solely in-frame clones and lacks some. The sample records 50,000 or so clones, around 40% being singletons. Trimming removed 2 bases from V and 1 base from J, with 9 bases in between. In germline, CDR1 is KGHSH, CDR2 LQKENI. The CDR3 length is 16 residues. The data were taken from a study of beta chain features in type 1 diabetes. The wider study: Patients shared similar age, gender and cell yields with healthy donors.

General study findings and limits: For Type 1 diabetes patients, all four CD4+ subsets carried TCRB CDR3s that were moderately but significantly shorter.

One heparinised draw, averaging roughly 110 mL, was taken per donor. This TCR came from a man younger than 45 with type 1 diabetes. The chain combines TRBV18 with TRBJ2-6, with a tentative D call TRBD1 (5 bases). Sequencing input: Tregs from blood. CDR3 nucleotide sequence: TGTGCCAGCTCACCAATGACAGTTTCTGGGGCCAACGTCCTGACTTTC. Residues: CASSPMTVSGANVLTF.